This TCR delta chain came from a study of gamma-delta T cells after stem cell transplantation. This clone has just a few counts. TCRdb reanalysed the RT-PCR reads via CATT. The top ten hold roughly a third of the sample, which has thousands of delta-chain clones, around 32% seen once. The receptor was isolated from a human donor. It is not recorded whose cells these are; they may come from a transplant donor. Input material: gamma-delta T cells.

The CDR3 DNA is TGTGCCTGTGACACGGGGACTGGGGGATTTGGCTCCTGGGACACCCGACAGATGTTTTTC. The encoded protein is CACDTGTGGFGSWDTRQMFF. V is TRDV2 and J is TRDJ3; 10 bases line up with TRDD3. CDR1 and CDR2 from the germline V gene are GEAIGNYY and EKD. This CDR3 region has 20 residues. Germline trimming cut 1 base from V and 0 bases from J; bases unmatched to any gene: 8.